The present T cell receptor (beta chain) was sequenced within a study of OX40 agonist ivuxolimab in advanced cancers. At the level of the study: An agonistic anti-OX40 (CD134) antibody, ivuxolimab, was used to treat the patients.

The protocol was immunoSEQ multiplex PCR, while the TCRdb copy is restricted to in-frame clones and leaves out a portion. The sample shows some 50,000 clones, nearly 90% of them seen only once. The CDR3 spans 13 residues. Germline loops: CDR1 MNHEY, CDR2 SVGAGI. V gave up 5 bases and J gave up 5 bases, with 12 bases separating them. In the case of this clone: Its antigen is as yet unknown.

Study-wide results and caveats: By week 6 at 0.1 to 3.0 mg/kg, blood CD4+ and CD8+ T cells had expanded clonally. Average numbers of expanded clones were greater in CD8+ T cells than in CD4+.

The sequence was collected from an adult with an advanced solid tumor such as melanoma, head and neck, liver or kidney cancer. This sequence joins TRBV6-5 and TRBJ1-2, with D possibly being TRBD1 (6 bases). The sequencing used CD4+ or CD8+ T cells sorted from blood, collected in a trial of the OX40 agonist ivuxolimab. The CDR3: CASSLRTEYGYTF. CDR3 DNA sequence: TGTGCCAGCAGTCTCCGGACAGAGTATGGCTACACCTTC.